A selection of T cell receptor beta chains follows, all from one sample in a study of blood T cell repertoires in COVID-19. Sequenced by immunoSEQ multiplex PCR; TCRdb stores in-frame clones only, minus some. The sample yields around 400,000 clones, about 89% seen once. The sequenced sample was peripheral blood. Every receptor here comes from a woman aged 25 to 39 with COVID-19, enrolled during active disease. The CDR3 runs from the conserved cysteine through the conserved F or W. The order of the fields is CDR3 protein, CDR3 DNA, clone size, D gene, J gene, V gene. A D gene is named only where the DNA matches it firmly. Only part of the rows carry a size: once, few, many, or a class if the clone is expanded.

CDR3: CSASSAVSSYEQYF
DNA: TGCAGTGCTAGTTCGGCGGTAAGCTCCTACGAGCAGTACTTC
size: -
D: -
J: TRBJ2-7
V: TRBV20-1

CDR3: CASSTRRDYNNEQFF
DNA: TGTGCCAGCAGCACGCGCCGGGACTACAACAATGAGCAGTTCTTC
size: -
D: TRBD2
J: TRBJ2-1
V: TRBV7-3

CDR3: CASSPHATAREDTDTQYF
DNA: TGCGCCAGCAGCCCCCACGCGACTGCCAGGGAGGACACAGATACGCAGTATTTT
size: -
D: -
J: TRBJ2-3
V: TRBV4-1

CDR3: CSVPWRYTQYF
DNA: TGCAGTGTCCCCTGGCGGTATACGCAGTATTTT
size: -
D: -
J: TRBJ2-3
V: TRBV20-1

CDR3: CAWSQGGSPLHF
DNA: TGTGCCTGGAGCCAAGGAGGTTCACCCCTCCACTTT
size: -
D: -
J: TRBJ1-6
V: TRBV30

CDR3: CASSHTPGSGANVLTF
DNA: TGTGCCAGCAGCCACACCCCAGGGTCGGGGGCCAACGTCCTGACTTTC
size: -
D: -
J: TRBJ2-6
V: TRBV4-2

CDR3: CSVELADMNTEAFF
DNA: TGCAGCGTTGAATTGGCGGACATGAACACTGAAGCTTTCTTT
size: -
D: -
J: TRBJ1-1
V: TRBV29-1

CDR3: CASSQQAWGELFF
DNA: TGCGCCAGCAGCCAACAGGCGTGGGGGGAGCTGTTTTTT
size: once
D: -
J: TRBJ2-2
V: TRBV4-1

CDR3: CASTLTTSGSYNEQFF
DNA: TGTGCCAGCACCCTCACCACTAGCGGGAGTTACAATGAGCAGTTCTTC
size: few
D: TRBD2
J: TRBJ2-1
V: TRBV2

CDR3: CASSSPGIQQYF
DNA: TGTGCCAGCAGTTCTCCGGGGATTCAGCAGTACTTC
size: once
D: -
J: TRBJ2-7
V: TRBV27

CDR3: CASSPDGEYEQYF
DNA: TGTGCCAGCTCACCTGACGGGGAATACGAGCAGTACTTC
size: once
D: -
J: TRBJ2-7
V: TRBV18

CDR3: CASGDSLYNEQFF
DNA: TGCGCCAGTGGGGACAGCCTGTACAATGAGCAGTTCTTC
size: -
D: TRBD1
J: TRBJ2-1
V: TRBV4-3

CDR3: CASSPGVRKSTDTQYF
DNA: TGTGCCAGCAGCCCCGGGGTCAGGAAATCGACAGATACGCAGTATTTT
size: -
D: -
J: TRBJ2-3
V: TRBV7-2

CDR3: CASSGPGGGRFPTDTQYF
DNA: TGTGCCAGCAGTGGGCCGGGGGGCGGGAGGTTCCCCACAGATACGCAGTATTTT
size: -
D: TRBD2
J: TRBJ2-3
V: TRBV6-1

CDR3: CASSLGSYEQYF
DNA: TGTGCCAGCAGCCTTGGCAGCTACGAGCAGTACTTC
size: once
D: -
J: TRBJ2-7
V: TRBV14

CDR3: CASRRGQTGELFF
DNA: TGTGCCAGCCGCAGGGGGCAAACCGGGGAGCTGTTTTTT
size: -
D: TRBD1
J: TRBJ2-2
V: TRBV6-5

CDR3: CASSRTTGTGTLYGYTF
DNA: TGTGCCAGCAGTCGCACGACCGGGACAGGAACCCTCTATGGCTACACCTTC
size: -
D: TRBD1
J: TRBJ1-2
V: TRBV7-8

CDR3: CATSDPTARNQPQHF
DNA: TGTGCCACCAGTGATCCCACAGCCCGCAATCAGCCCCAGCATTTT
size: -
D: -
J: TRBJ1-5
V: TRBV24-1

CDR3: CASSLELAGGRQFF
DNA: TGCGCCAGCAGCTTGGAACTAGCGGGAGGTAGGCAGTTCTTC
size: -
D: TRBD2
J: TRBJ2-1
V: TRBV5-1

CDR3: CASRMTENSPLHF
DNA: TGTGCCAGCAGGATGACAGAAAATTCACCCCTCCACTTT
size: -
D: -
J: TRBJ1-6
V: TRBV12-3/TRBV12-4

CDR3: CASSRDRSRNIQYF
DNA: TGTGCCAGCAGCCGGGACAGGTCGCGGAACATTCAGTACTTC
size: -
D: TRBD1
J: TRBJ2-4
V: TRBV7-2

CDR3: CASSHVVGSGSRDYEQYF
DNA: TGTGCCAGCAGTCACGTGGTGGGTAGCGGGAGCCGTGACTACGAGCAGTACTTC
size: -
D: TRBD2
J: TRBJ2-7
V: TRBV7-9

CDR3: CAWSWAYNEQFF
DNA: TGTGCCTGGAGTTGGGCTTACAATGAGCAGTTCTTC
size: -
D: -
J: TRBJ2-1
V: TRBV30

CDR3: CASSKTSGSYTDTQYF
DNA: TGTGCCAGCAGCAAAACTAGCGGGAGCTACACAGATACGCAGTATTTT
size: -
D: TRBD2
J: TRBJ2-3
V: TRBV9

CDR3: CASSLERGLGNTIYF
DNA: TGTGCCAGCAGCTTAGAGCGGGGGCTAGGAAACACCATATATTTT
size: few
D: -
J: TRBJ1-3
V: TRBV7-6

CDR3: CAIKRGLAYEQYF
DNA: TGTGCCATCAAGCGGGGACTAGCGTACGAGCAGTACTTC
size: -
D: TRBD2
J: TRBJ2-7
V: TRBV6-5

CDR3: CATRDNNEQFF
DNA: TGTGCCACTCGTGACAATAATGAGCAGTTCTTC
size: -
D: -
J: TRBJ2-1
V: TRBV24-1

CDR3: CASSLNPGQGEKNYGYTF
DNA: TGTGCCAGCAGCCTTAATCCGGGACAGGGAGAAAAGAACTATGGCTACACCTTC
size: -
D: TRBD1
J: TRBJ1-2
V: TRBV14

CDR3: CALRTGFNEQFF
DNA: TGTGCCTTACGGACAGGGTTCAATGAGCAGTTCTTC
size: -
D: TRBD1
J: TRBJ2-1
V: TRBV28

CDR3: CASSGLISSLNTEAFF
DNA: TGTGCCAGCAGTGGACTAATATCCAGTCTGAACACTGAAGCTTTCTTT
size: once
D: -
J: TRBJ1-1
V: TRBV6-1

CDR3: CASSEEGLSYNEQFF
DNA: TGTGCCAGCAGTGAAGAGGGCCTCTCCTACAATGAGCAGTTCTTC
size: -
D: -
J: TRBJ2-1
V: TRBV25-1

CDR3: CSASRAYEQYF
DNA: TGCAGTGCTAGCCGCGCCTACGAGCAGTACTTC
size: -
D: -
J: TRBJ2-7
V: TRBV20-1

CDR3: CASSRRDRGRRGGYTF
DNA: TGTGCCAGCAGCAGACGGGACAGGGGGCGCCGAGGTGGCTACACCTTC
size: -
D: TRBD1
J: TRBJ1-2
V: TRBV28

CDR3: CASSLHSAVRGDEQFF
DNA: TGTGCCAGCAGCTTGCATTCAGCAGTGAGAGGTGATGAGCAGTTCTTC
size: once
D: -
J: TRBJ2-1
V: TRBV5-4

CDR3: CASSSLWTSGRDPGELFF
DNA: TGTGCCAGCAGCTCCCTGTGGACTAGCGGGAGAGATCCCGGGGAGCTGTTTTTT
size: -
D: TRBD2
J: TRBJ2-2
V: TRBV7-9

CDR3: CASSQEGTGSSSYEQYF
DNA: TGCGCCAGCAGCCAAGAAGGGACAGGGTCCTCTTCCTACGAGCAGTACTTC
size: -
D: TRBD1
J: TRBJ2-7
V: TRBV4-3

CDR3: CASSPQEGTGSTEAFF
DNA: TGTGCCAGCAGCCCTCAAGAGGGGACAGGTAGCACTGAAGCTTTCTTT
size: once
D: TRBD1
J: TRBJ1-1
V: TRBV5-4

CDR3: CSVEIRREGTDTQYF
DNA: TGCAGCGTTGAAATCCGGCGGGAGGGCACAGATACGCAGTATTTT
size: -
D: TRBD2
J: TRBJ2-3
V: TRBV29-1

CDR3: CASSYFGIGELFF
DNA: TGTGCCAGCAGTTACTTCGGGATCGGGGAGCTGTTTTTT
size: -
D: -
J: TRBJ2-2
V: TRBV6-5

CDR3: CASSSWTGNTQYF
DNA: TGTGCCAGCAGCTCTTGGACAGGAAATACGCAGTATTTT
size: -
D: TRBD1
J: TRBJ2-3
V: TRBV3-1/TRBV3-2

CDR3: CASSVAAGAGNTIYF
DNA: TGTGCCAGCAGCGTAGCGGCAGGGGCTGGAAACACCATATATTTT
size: few
D: -
J: TRBJ1-3
V: TRBV9

CDR3: CATSDPGGTGLYF
DNA: TGTGCCACCAGTGACCCCGGTGGGACAGGGTTGTATTTT
size: -
D: TRBD1
J: TRBJ2-3
V: TRBV24-1

CDR3: CASSFQGSVYGYTF
DNA: TGTGCCAGCAGTTTCCAGGGGAGTGTGTATGGCTACACCTTC
size: -
D: -
J: TRBJ1-2
V: TRBV28

CDR3: CASSVSDPTDTQYF
DNA: TGTGCCAGCAGCGTTAGCGACCCCACAGATACGCAGTATTTT
size: -
D: -
J: TRBJ2-3
V: TRBV9

CDR3: CSVPGANTGELFF
DNA: TGCAGCGTACCAGGGGCGAACACCGGGGAGCTGTTTTTT
size: -
D: -
J: TRBJ2-2
V: TRBV29-1

CDR3: CASSLGLSNSPLHF
DNA: TGTGCCAGCAGCCTTGGGCTGAGCAATTCACCCCTCCACTTT
size: -
D: -
J: TRBJ1-6
V: TRBV7-9

CDR3: CASSLQGLDTEAFF
DNA: TGTGCCAGCAGCCTACAGGGGCTTGACACTGAAGCTTTCTTT
size: -
D: TRBD1
J: TRBJ1-1
V: TRBV6-5

CDR3: CASSLTGGVGYTF
DNA: TGTGCCAGCAGCCTGACAGGGGGAGTTGGCTACACCTTC
size: -
D: TRBD1
J: TRBJ1-2
V: TRBV5-4